The rows below give T cell receptor beta chains drawn from one sample of a study of T cell repertoires in cytomegalovirus infection. TCRdb recomputed calls from the reads with MiXCR, one row per CDR3 protein. Here the sample spans around 570,000 distinct CDR3 sequences, over 35% being singletons. No antigens are known for them. Sequenced here: cultured PBMCs, sampled from culture after CMV antigen stimulation. The receptors shown here come from a human donor in good health (CMV status not recorded). Some clones in this sample may be carry-over from other donors' samples. Each CDR3 is given with its conserved first and last residue.

CASNLANVGGELFF | TRBV19 | 14 | TRBJ2-2
CASSEFGGETQYF | TRBV2 | 13 | TRBJ2-5
CASREQGTGNTIYF | TRBV7-2 | 14 | TRBJ1-3
CSAREGASYTQYF | TRBV20-1 | 13 | TRBJ2-3
CASTNRDRYNEQFF | TRBV7-2 | 14 | TRBJ2-1
CASSTTGTPEAFF | TRBV5-5 | 13 | TRBJ1-1
CASRGEREGPGEQFF | TRBV19 | 15 | TRBJ2-1
CASSLLSVFNEQYF | TRBV7-2 | 14 | TRBJ2-7
CASSQAIGLAGDLDTQYF | TRBV4-3 | 18 | TRBJ2-3
CASRKTDRNTEAFF | TRBV6-5 | 14 | TRBJ1-1
CASSSPLLAEQYF | TRBV7-2 | 13 | TRBJ2-7
CASREGGGEQFF | TRBV27 | 12 | TRBJ2-1
CASSLDPNTDTQYF | TRBV5-6 | 14 | TRBJ2-3
CASELDRISNYGYTF | TRBV2 | 15 | TRBJ1-2
CASSDRDRAAETQYF | TRBV6-1 | 15 | TRBJ2-5
CASSPPSQLNTEAFF | TRBV4-2 | 15 | TRBJ1-1
CASNLATEQFF | TRBV7-6 | 11 | TRBJ2-1
CASGVSGHTTEAFF | TRBV12-5 | 14 | TRBJ1-1
CASSSSRIPSGANVLTF | TRBV7-9 | 17 | TRBJ2-6
CSASTGLENEKLFF | TRBV20-1 | 14 | TRBJ1-4
CASSLAPGSGNEKLFF | TRBV5-1 | 16 | TRBJ1-4
CASSLDFSLLAATDTQYF | TRBV5-5 | 18 | TRBJ2-3
CASRGQGDQDPWGYEQYF | TRBV6-5 | 18 | TRBJ2-7
CASKNHGTGGDGELFF | TRBV5-4 | 16 | TRBJ2-2
CAIGTVDTSYEQYF | TRBV10-3 | 14 | TRBJ2-7
CASSPGLAGGEETQYF | TRBV7-6 | 16 | TRBJ2-5
CASSLPGTGRHEQYF | TRBV7-9 | 15 | TRBJ2-7
CASRYERGHWGEQFF | TRBV6-1 | 15 | TRBJ2-1
CASTVDRGYNEQFF | TRBV6-2/TRBV6-3 | 14 | TRBJ2-1
CATSRVRSFDEQFF | TRBV15 | 14 | TRBJ2-1
CASSILATNEELFF | TRBV7-9 | 14 | TRBJ1-4
CASLSYEAFF | TRBV2 | 10 | TRBJ1-1
CASSREGGGTDTQYF | TRBV11-2 | 15 | TRBJ2-3
CASSQRAGTGGGGANVLTF | TRBV4-2 | 19 | TRBJ2-6
CASSNLTRDRIPYEQYF | TRBV7-6 | 17 | TRBJ2-7
CATADGDQPQHF | TRBV10-3 | 12 | TRBJ1-5
CASRSDSGETQYF | TRBV12-3/TRBV12-4 | 13 | TRBJ2-5
CASSPRRQGRETQYF | TRBV7-8 | 15 | TRBJ2-5
CASSFNGQGNQPQHF | TRBV5-8 | 15 | TRBJ1-5
CASSLDGKSNQPQHF | TRBV7-2 | 15 | TRBJ1-5
CSAFLAGDPSYEQYF | TRBV20-1 | 15 | TRBJ2-7
CASSEIMETQYF | TRBV2 | 12 | TRBJ2-5
CASSPVMWNYEQYF | TRBV7-2 | 14 | TRBJ2-7
CASSFRGELAF | TRBV7-2 | 11 | TRBJ2-7
CASSSYRGAGELFF | TRBV7-7 | 14 | TRBJ2-2
CASSLRGREDTF | TRBV7-2 | 12 | TRBJ1-2